The subject of this entry is one T cell receptor beta chain. Its specificity is not known. The data stem from a study of PD-1 blockade in classical Hodgkin lymphoma. In the study overall: Patients were dosed intravenously with nivolumab at 3 mg/kg every 2 weeks. General study findings and limits: It was CD4+ TCR diversity, not CD8+, that rose significantly by C4D1. TCR diversity at baseline was reported to be reduced in newly diagnosed patients relative to healthy donors.

There are 15 residues in the CDR3. V shed 4 bases, J shed 6 bases, and the junction held 6 bases outside the gene matches. Germline loops: CDR1 SGHDT, CDR2 YYEEEE. Time point denoted: cycle 4 day 1 (C4D1), after more than 5 weeks of nivolumab. Patients all relapsed after autologous stem cell transplantation, and there was variation in brentuximab vedotin exposure. Best responses included complete response and partial response; otherwise, the best response was progressive disease. Generated by immunoSEQ multiplex PCR, the TCRdb table keeps only in-frame clones and is missing some. The table lists 99,000 or so clones, roughly nine tenths of them singletons.

The rearrangement uses TRBV5-6 and TRBJ2-2, with 10 bases identical to TRBD1. The sample was peripheral blood mononuclear cells (PBMCs), taken before the fourth cycle of nivolumab. The sequence derives from a human donor with classical Hodgkin lymphoma. The CDR3 DNA is TGTGCCAGCAGCCAAGCCGGGACAGGGGCCGGGGAGCTGTTTTTT. As protein: CASSQAGTGAGELFF. The full variable domain, in which reference TRBV5-6 and TRBJ2-2 provide the parts outside the CDR3, is DAGVTQSPTHLIKTRGQQVTLRCSPKSGHDTVSWYQQALGQGPQFIFQYYEEEERQRGNFPDRFSGHQFPNYSSELNVNALLLGDSALYLCASSQAGTGAGELFFGEGSRLTVL.